One and the same sample provided the 15 T cell receptor beta chains below, sequenced in a study of regulatory dendritic cells for organ transplantation. The antigens of these receptors remain unknown. Sorted T cells were CFSE-labeled and cultured roughly five days with allogeneic regulatory or mature dendritic cells at 1:10. The assay was immunoSEQ multiplex PCR, and TCRdb's table has in-frame clones only and misses some. There are 12,000 or so clones in the sample; 74% occur only once, and approximately 0.63% lies in the top ten. The sequencing input was naive CD4+ T cells from blood cultured with regulatory dendritic cells. Described subset: CD45RA+ naive T cells. All receptors come from a human donor in good health.

The chain joins TRBV9 to TRBJ2-3; possible D gene TRBD2, 5 bases. The ends were cut back, 3 bases at V and 5 bases at J, with 16 bases in the middle. The CDR3 has 15 residues. Germline V gene sequence: CDR1 SGDLS, CDR2 YYNGEE. CDR3 residues: CASSASGFERDTQYF. The CDR3 DNA is TGTGCCAGCAGCGCCTCGGGGTTTGAGAGAGATACGCAGTATTTT.

The sample holds a few counts of this clone. The chain recombines TRBV7-9 with TRBJ2-3, with D possibly TRBD2 on 6 matching bases. The CDR3 extends over 15 amino acids. CDR1 is SEHNR and CDR2 is FQNEAQ in the germline V gene (reference sequence). V lost 3 bases and J 4 bases, leaving 14 bases between the germline ends. CDR3 nucleotides: TGTGCCAGCAGCTTTAGCGGCACGGTCGCAGATACGCAGTATTTT. Encoded protein: CASSFSGTVADTQYF.

This clone was found a few times. This chain uses TRBV18 with TRBJ1-2; TRBD1 agrees at 9 bases. V lost 3 bases and J lost 8; bases outside the gene matches: 19. Germline V lookup: CDR1 KGHSH, CDR2 LQKENI. This CDR3 has 18 amino acids. The CDR3 sequence: CASSPERPGTGTLTGYTF. The CDR3 DNA follows: TGTGCCAGCTCACCTGAGCGGCCCGGGACAGGGACTCTCACGGGCTACACCTTC.

The rearrangement uses TRBV10-3 and TRBJ2-1, with 8 bases identical to TRBD1. CDR1 and CDR2 (germline): ENHRY, SYGVKD. The trim removed 8 bases at V and 8 bases at J, leaving 8 bases unmatched. The CDR3 loop spans 13 amino acids. The CDR3 here is CAIVATGAHEQFF. CDR3 DNA sequence: TGTGCCATCGTGGCGACAGGGGCCCATGAGCAGTTCTTC.

V and J are TRBV15 and TRBJ2-3; 8 bases are a match to TRBD2. V lost 1 base to trimming and J lost 6 bases; unmatched junction nucleotides: 6. CDR1 LNHNV and CDR2 YYDKDF come from the germline V gene (reference sequence). The length of the CDR3 is 15 residues. CDR3 protein: CATSRGVGGGDTQYF. The CDR3 DNA reads TGTGCCACCAGCAGAGGGGTCGGGGGGGGCGATACGCAGTATTTT.

This chain uses TRBV6-5 with TRBJ1-5; 8 bases align to TRBD1. The CDR3 contains 13 residues. Trimming removed 6 bases from V and 6 bases from J; junction bases left unmatched: 4. Germline CDR1 is MNHEY and CDR2 is SVGAGI. DNA for the CDR3: TGTGCCAGCAGCCCGGACAGGGCTCAGCCCCAGCATTTT. It is translated as CASSPDRAQPQHF.

This chain joins TRBV7-2 and TRBJ2-3, with 11 bases aligning to TRBD2. The CDR3 consists of 16 residues. Germline trimming cut 0 bases from V and 6 bases from J; bases unmatched to any gene: 5. Germline V gene sequence: CDR1 SGHTA, CDR2 FQGNSA. For the CDR3, the DNA is TGTGCCAGCAGCTTAGCGCTAGCGGGGGGCCGGGATACGCAGTATTTT. Amino acid sequence: CASSLALAGGRDTQYF.

This chain uses TRBV5-6 with TRBJ2-5; D perhaps matches TRBD1 (6 bases). Looked up from germline, CDR1 is SGHDT and CDR2 is YYEEEE. This CDR3 has 15 amino acids. V gave up 3 bases and J gave up 1 base, with 13 bases separating them. CDR3 coding DNA: TGTGCCAGCAGCTCGTTGAGGGGGACCCAAGAGACCCAGTACTTC. This sequence encodes CASSSLRGTQETQYF.

The V call is TRBV18, the J call TRBJ1-1, with no clear D. The V gene's germline CDR1 is KGHSH and CDR2 LQKENI. V was pared by 0 bases and J by 1 base, with 6 bases between. The CDR3 spans 14 residues. CDR3 amino acids: CASSPPNRNTEAFF. The CDR3 DNA is TGTGCCAGCTCACCACCGAACAGGAACACTGAAGCTTTCTTT.

This chain links TRBV4-1 with TRBJ1-5, with TRBD1 matching 8 bases. CDR1 MGHRA and CDR2 YSYEKL come from the germline V gene. This CDR3 has 14 amino acids. Trimming at V came to 4 bases and at J to 6 bases, leaving 5 bases not matched to a gene. Here the CDR3 DNA reads TGCGCCAGCAGCCCCCGGACAGGGCCTCAGCCCCAGCATTTT. Encoded protein: CASSPRTGPQPQHF.

The chain couples TRBV20-1 to TRBJ2-5; no clear D. The V end lost 4 bases, the J end lost 5 bases, and 8 bases lay between the germline ends. Looked up from germline, CDR1 is DFQATT and CDR2 is SNEGSKA (reference sequence). CDR3 length: 11 amino acids. CDR3 sequence (DNA): TGCAGTGCTATTTGGGCGGAGACCCAGTACTTC. Its protein product is CSAIWAETQYF.

The chain couples TRBV7-2 to TRBJ1-3; D is ambiguous. The CDR3 length is 15 residues. Germline assignment: CDR1 SGHTA and CDR2 FQGNSA. Trimming shortened V by 2 bases and J by 2 bases, and 10 bases separated the two germline ends. CDR3 nucleotide sequence: TGTGCCAGCAGCTTATCCGGGGTGGCTGGAAACACCATATATTTT. Protein sequence: CASSLSGVAGNTIYF.

This clone was detected only a few times. The CDR3 coding sequence is TGTGCCAGCTCACCGGTGGACTCATCGAACACTGAAGCTTTCTTT. It encodes CASSPVDSSNTEAFF. V gene TRBV18 combines with J gene TRBJ1-1, with no clear D. V shed 3 bases and J shed 1 base, with 12 bases lying between them. This CDR3 has 15 residues. Germline values: CDR1 KGHSH, CDR2 LQKENI.

The chain employs TRBV5-1 and TRBJ2-7; D is unresolved. Germline V lookup: CDR1 SGHRS, CDR2 YFSETQ. The CDR3 has 14 residues. With 1 base removed from V and 0 bases from J, the gap between germline ends came to 8 bases. CDR3 amino acids: CASSLWSGSYEQYF. As DNA, the CDR3 is TGCGCCAGCAGCTTGTGGTCCGGCTCCTACGAGCAGTACTTC. Together with reference TRBV5-1 and TRBJ2-7, the CDR3 gives the full variable domain: KAGVTQTPRYLIKTRGQQVTLSCSPISGHRSVSWYQQTPGQGLQFLFEYFSETQRNKGNFPGRFSGRQFSNSRSEMNVSTLELGDSALYLCASSLWSGSYEQYFGPGTRLTVT.

The gene calls are TRBV29-1 and TRBJ2-1, with 13 positions matching TRBD2. The CDR3 length is 15 residues. CDR1 and CDR2 from the germline V gene are SQVTM and ANQGSEA. Trimming took 7 bases from V and 6 from J; bases not matched to a gene: 9. The CDR3 bases are TGCAGCGCCTGGACTAGCGGGGGTTGGGGCAATGAGCAGTTCTTC. Translated: CSAWTSGGWGNEQFF.